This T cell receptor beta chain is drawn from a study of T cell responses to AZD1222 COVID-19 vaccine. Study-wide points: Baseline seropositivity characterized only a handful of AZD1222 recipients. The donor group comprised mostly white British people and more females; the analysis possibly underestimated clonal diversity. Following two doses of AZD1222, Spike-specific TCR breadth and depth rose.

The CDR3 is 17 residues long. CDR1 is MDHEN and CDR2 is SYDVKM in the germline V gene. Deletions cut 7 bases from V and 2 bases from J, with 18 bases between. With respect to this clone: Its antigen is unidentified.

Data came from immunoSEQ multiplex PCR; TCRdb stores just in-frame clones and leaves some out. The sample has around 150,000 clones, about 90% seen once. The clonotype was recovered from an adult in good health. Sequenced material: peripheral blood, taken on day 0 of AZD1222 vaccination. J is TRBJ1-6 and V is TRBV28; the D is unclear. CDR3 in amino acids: CASTGHSGLAYNSPLHF. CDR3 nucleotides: TGTGCCAGCACAGGCCACAGCGGGTTGGCCTATAATTCACCCCTCCACTTT.